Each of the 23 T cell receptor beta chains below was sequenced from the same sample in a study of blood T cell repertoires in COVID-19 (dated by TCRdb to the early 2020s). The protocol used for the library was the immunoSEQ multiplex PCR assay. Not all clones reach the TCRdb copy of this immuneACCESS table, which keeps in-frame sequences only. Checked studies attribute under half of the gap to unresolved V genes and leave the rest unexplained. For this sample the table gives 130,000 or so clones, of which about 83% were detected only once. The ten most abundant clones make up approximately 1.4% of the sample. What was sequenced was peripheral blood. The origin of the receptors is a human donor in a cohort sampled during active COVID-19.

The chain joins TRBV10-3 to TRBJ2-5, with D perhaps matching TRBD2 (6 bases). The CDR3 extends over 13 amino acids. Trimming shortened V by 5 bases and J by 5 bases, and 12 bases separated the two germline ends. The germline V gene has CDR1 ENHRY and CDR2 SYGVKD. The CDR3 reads CAISNGRGETQYF. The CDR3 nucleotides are TGTGCCATCAGTAACGGGAGAGGTGAGACCCAGTACTTC.

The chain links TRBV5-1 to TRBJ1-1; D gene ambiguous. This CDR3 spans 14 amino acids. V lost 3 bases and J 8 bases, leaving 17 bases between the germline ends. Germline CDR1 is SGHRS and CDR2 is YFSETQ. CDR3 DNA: TGCGCCAGCAGCTCCCACACACAACAGAGAGAAGCTTTCTTT. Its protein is CASSSHTQQREAFF. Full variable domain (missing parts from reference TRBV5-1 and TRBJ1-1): KAGVTQTPRYLIKTRGQQVTLSCSPISGHRSVSWYQQTPGQGLQFLFEYFSETQRNKGNFPGRFSGRQFSNSRSEMNVSTLELGDSALYLCASSSHTQQREAFFGQGTRLTVV.

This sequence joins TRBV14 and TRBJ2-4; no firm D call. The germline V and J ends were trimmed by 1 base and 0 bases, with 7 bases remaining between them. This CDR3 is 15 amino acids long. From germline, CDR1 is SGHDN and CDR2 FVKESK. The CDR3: CASSQGGLAKNIQYF. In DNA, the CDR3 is TGTGCCAGCAGCCAAGGTGGGCTAGCCAAAAACATTCAGTACTTC.

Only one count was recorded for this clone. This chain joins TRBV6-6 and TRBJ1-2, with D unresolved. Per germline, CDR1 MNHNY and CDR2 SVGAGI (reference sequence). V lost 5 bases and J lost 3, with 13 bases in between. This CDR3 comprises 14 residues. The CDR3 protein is CASSNPPLYYGYTF. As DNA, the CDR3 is TGTGCCAGCAGTAACCCCCCCCTATACTATGGCTACACCTTC.

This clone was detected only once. The CDR3 nucleotides are TGTGCCAGCAGCTTGGGACTAGCGGGAGCAGATACGCAGTATTTT. It codes for CASSLGLAGADTQYF. The chain joins TRBV5-4 to TRBJ2-3; 12 positions agree with TRBD2. CDR3 size: 15 residues. CDR1 and CDR2 (germline): SGHNT, YYREEE (reference sequence). Unmatched junction bases numbered 0, after V lost 0 bases and J lost 4 bases.

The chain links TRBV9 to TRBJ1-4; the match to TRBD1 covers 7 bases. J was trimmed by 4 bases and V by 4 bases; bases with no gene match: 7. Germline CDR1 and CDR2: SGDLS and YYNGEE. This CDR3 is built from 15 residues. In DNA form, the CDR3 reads TGTGCCAGCAGCCCCCGGGACAGCTATAATGAAAAACTGTTTTTT. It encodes CASSPRDSYNEKLFF.

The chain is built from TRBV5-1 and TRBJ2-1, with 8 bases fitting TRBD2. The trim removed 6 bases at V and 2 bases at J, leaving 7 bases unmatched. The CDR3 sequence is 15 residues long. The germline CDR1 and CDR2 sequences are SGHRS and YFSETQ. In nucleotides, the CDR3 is TGCGCCAGCACCCTGGGGACTAGTCCCTACAATGAGCAGTTCTTC. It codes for CASTLGTSPYNEQFF.

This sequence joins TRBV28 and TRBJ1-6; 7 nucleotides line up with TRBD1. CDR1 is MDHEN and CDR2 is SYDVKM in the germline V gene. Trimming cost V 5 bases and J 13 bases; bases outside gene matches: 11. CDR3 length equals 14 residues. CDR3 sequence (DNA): TGTGCCAGCAGTCCCCGGACAGGACGGTCCCCCCTCCACTTT. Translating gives CASSPRTGRSPLHF. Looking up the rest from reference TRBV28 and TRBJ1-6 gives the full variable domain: DVKVTQSSRYLVKRTGEKVFLECVQDMDHENMFWYRQDPGLGLRLIYFSYDVKMKEKGDIPEGYSVSREKKERFSLILESASTNQTSMYLCASSPRTGRSPLHFGNGTRLTVT.

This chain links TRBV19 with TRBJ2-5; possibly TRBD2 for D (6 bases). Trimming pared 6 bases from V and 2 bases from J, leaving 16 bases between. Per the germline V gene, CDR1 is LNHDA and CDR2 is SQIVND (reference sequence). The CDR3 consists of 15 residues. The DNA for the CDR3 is TGTGCCAGTAGCCCCTCCTGGAGGGGTCAAGAGACCCAGTACTTC. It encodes CASSPSWRGQETQYF.

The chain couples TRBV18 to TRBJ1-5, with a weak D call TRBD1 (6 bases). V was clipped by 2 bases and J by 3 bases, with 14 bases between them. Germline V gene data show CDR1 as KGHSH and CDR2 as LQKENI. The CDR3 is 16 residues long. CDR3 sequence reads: CASSPGVGQNNQPQHF. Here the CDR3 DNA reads TGTGCCAGCTCACCAGGTGTCGGACAGAACAATCAGCCCCAGCATTTT. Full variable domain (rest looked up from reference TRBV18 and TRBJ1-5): NAGVMQNPRHLVRRRGQEARLRCSPMKGHSHVYWYRQLPEEGLKFMVYLQKENIIDESGMPKERFSAEFPKEGPSILRIQQVVRGDSAAYFCASSPGVGQNNQPQHFGDGTRLSIL.

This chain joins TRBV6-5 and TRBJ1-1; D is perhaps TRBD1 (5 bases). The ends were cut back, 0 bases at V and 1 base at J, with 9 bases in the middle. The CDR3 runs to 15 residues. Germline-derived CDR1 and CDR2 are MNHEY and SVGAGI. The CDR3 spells CASSYSRQKNTEAFF. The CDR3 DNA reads TGTGCCAGCAGTTACTCAAGACAGAAGAACACTGAAGCTTTCTTT.

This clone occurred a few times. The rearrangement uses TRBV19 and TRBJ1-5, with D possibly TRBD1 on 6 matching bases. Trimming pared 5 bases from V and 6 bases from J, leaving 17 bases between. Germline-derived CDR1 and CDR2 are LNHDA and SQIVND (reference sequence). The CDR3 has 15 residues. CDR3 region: CASSGRTDVGQPQHF. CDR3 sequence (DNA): TGTGCCAGTAGTGGACGGACAGACGTGGGTCAGCCCCAGCATTTT.

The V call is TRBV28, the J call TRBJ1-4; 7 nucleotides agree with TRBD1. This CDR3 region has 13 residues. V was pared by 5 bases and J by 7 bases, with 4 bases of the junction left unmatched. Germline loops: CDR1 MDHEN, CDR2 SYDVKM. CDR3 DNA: TGTGCCAGCAGTCCCGACAGGGCTGAAAAACTGTTTTTT. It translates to CASSPDRAEKLFF.

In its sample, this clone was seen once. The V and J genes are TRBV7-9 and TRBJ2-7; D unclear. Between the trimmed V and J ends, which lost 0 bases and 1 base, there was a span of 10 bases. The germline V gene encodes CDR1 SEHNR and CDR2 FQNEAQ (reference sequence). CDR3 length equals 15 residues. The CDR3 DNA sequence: TGTGCCAGCAGCTTAGCGCTGTACAGTTCCTACGAGCAGTACTTC. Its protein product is CASSLALYSSYEQYF.

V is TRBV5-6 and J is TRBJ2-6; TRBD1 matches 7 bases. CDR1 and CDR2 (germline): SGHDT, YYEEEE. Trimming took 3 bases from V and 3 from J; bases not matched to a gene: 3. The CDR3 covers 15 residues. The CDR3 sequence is CASSWDSRGANVLTF. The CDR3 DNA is TGTGCCAGCAGCTGGGACAGTCGTGGGGCCAACGTCCTGACTTTC.

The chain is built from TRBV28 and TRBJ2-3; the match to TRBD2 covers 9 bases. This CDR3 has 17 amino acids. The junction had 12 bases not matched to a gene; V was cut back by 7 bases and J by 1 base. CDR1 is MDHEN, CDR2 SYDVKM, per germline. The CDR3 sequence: CASKVVGLAGRTDTQYF. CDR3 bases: TGTGCCAGCAAGGTGGTCGGGCTAGCGGGACGCACAGATACGCAGTATTTT.

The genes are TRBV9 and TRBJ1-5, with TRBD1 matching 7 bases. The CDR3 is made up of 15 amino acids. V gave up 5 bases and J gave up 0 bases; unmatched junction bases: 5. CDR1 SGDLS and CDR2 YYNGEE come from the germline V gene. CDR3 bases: TGTGCCAGCAGTGGGGACAGAGATAGCAATCAGCCCCAGCATTTT. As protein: CASSGDRDSNQPQHF.

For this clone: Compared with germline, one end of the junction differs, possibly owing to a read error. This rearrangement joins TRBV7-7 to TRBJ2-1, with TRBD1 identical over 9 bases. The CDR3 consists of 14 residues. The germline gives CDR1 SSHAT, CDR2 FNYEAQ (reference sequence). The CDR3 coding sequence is TGTGCTAGCAGCCTAGGGACAGGGTTCAATGAGCAGTTCTTC. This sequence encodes CASSLGTGFNEQFF.

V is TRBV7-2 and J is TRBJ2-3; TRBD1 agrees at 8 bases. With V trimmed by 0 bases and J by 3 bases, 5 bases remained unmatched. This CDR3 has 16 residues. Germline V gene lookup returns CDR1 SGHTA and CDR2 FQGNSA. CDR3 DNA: TGTGCCAGCAGCTTAGCTCGGACAGGGACGACAGATACGCAGTATTTT. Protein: CASSLARTGTTDTQYF. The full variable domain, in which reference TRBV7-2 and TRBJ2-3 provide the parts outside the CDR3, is GAGVSQSPSNKVTEKGKDVELRCDPISGHTALYWYRQSLGQGLEFLIYFQGNSAPDKSGLPSDRFSAERTGGSVSTLTIQRTQQEDSAVYLCASSLARTGTTDTQYFGPGTRLTVL.

The CDR3 sequence: CATSRDLSSGPRSEQFF. The CDR3 DNA sequence: TGTGCCACCAGCAGGGATCTTTCTAGCGGCCCGAGGAGTGAGCAGTTCTTC. The chain has TRBV15 and TRBJ2-1; 7 nucleotides match TRBD2. Germline V gene data show CDR1 as LNHNV and CDR2 as YYDKDF (reference sequence). Germline trimming cut 3 bases from V and 9 bases from J; bases unmatched to any gene: 17. This CDR3 has 17 residues.

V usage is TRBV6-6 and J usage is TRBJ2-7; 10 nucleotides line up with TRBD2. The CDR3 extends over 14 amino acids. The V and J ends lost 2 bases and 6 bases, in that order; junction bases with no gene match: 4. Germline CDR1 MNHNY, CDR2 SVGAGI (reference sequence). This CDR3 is CASSYSLAGVEQYF. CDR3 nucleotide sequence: TGTGCCAGCAGTTACAGTCTAGCGGGAGTCGAGCAGTACTTC.

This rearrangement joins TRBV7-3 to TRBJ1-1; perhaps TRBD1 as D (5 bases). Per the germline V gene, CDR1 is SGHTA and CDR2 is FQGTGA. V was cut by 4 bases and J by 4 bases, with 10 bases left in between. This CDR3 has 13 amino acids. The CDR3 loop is CASSSSGGTEAFF. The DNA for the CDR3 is TGTGCCAGCAGCTCCAGCGGGGGCACTGAAGCTTTCTTT. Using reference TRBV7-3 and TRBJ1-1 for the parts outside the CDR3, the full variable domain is GAGVSQTPSNKVTEKGKYVELRCDPISGHTALYWYRQSLGQGPEFLIYFQGTGAADDSGLPNDRFFAVRPEGSVSTLKIQRTERGDSAVYLCASSSSGGTEAFFGQGTRLTVV.

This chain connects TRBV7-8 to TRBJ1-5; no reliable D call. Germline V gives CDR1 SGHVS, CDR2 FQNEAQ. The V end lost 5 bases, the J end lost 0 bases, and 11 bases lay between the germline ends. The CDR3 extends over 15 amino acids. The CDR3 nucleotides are TGTGCCAGCAGCAGCACAGAGAATAGCAATCAGCCCCAGCATTTT. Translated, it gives CASSSTENSNQPQHF.